The clone carrying this TCR beta chain was counted once. The germline gives CDR1 MNHNS, CDR2 SASEGT. The junction had 4 bases not matched to a gene; V was cut back by 2 bases and J by 9 bases. This CDR3 has 13 residues. The assay was immunoSEQ multiplex PCR, and TCRdb's table has in-frame clones only and misses some. This table has 30,000 to 40,000 clones, roughly nine tenths appearing once. This sample was included in a study of T cell changes during pregnancy in multiple sclerosis. The sequences come from peripheral blood, collected in the third trimester of pregnancy. The chain uses TRBV6-1 and TRBJ2-1; 7 bases fit TRBD2. The sequence was obtained from a female donor in good health, enrolled as a control in a pregnancy study. CDR3 DNA sequence: TGTGCCAGCAGTGAACTGTGGGGGGGTGAGCAGTTCTTC. This sequence encodes CASSELWGGEQFF.